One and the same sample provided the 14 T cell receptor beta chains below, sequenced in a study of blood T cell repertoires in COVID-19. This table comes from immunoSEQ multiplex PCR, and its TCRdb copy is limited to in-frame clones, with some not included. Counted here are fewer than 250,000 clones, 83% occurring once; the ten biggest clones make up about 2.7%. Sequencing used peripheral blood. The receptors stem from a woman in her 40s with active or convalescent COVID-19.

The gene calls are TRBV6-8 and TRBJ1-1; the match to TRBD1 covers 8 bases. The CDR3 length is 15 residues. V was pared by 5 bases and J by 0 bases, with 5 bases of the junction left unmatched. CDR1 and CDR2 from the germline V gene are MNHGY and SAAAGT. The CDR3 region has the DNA TGTGCCAGCAGTATACGACAGGGGCTGAACACTGAAGCTTTCTTT. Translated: CASSIRQGLNTEAFF.

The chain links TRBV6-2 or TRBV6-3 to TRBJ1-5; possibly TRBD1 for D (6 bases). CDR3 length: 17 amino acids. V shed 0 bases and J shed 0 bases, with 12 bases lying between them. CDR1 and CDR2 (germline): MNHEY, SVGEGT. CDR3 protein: CASSYSKGGSSNQPQHF. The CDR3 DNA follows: TGTGCCAGCAGTTACTCGAAGGGGGGGAGTAGCAATCAGCCCCAGCATTTT.

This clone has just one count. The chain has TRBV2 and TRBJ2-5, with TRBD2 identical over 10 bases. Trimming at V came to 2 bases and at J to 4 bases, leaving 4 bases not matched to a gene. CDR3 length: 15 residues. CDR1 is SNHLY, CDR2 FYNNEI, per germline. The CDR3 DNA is TGTGCCAGCAGTGAACAACTAGCGGGAATAGAGACCCAGTACTTC. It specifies CASSEQLAGIETQYF.

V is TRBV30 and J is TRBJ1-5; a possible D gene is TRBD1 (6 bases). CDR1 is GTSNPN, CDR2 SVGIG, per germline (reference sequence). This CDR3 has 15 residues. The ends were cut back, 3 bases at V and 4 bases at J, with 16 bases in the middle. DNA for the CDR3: TGTGCCTGGAGGGAAGCGGGGGCCACGAATCAGCCCCAGCATTTT. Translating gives CAWREAGATNQPQHF.

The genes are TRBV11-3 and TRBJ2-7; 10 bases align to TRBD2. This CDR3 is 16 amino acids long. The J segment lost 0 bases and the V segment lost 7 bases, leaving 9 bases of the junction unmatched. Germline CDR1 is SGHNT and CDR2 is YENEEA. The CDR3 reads CASNPTGTSASYEQYF. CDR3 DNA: TGTGCCAGCAACCCCACCGGGACTAGCGCCTCCTACGAGCAGTACTTC. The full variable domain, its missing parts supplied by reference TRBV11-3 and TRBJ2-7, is EAGVVQSPRYKIIEKKQPVAFWCNPISGHNTLYWYLQNLGQGPELLIRYENEEAVDDSQLPKDRFSAERLKGVDSTLKIQPAELGDSAVYLCASNPTGTSASYEQYFGPGTRLTVT.

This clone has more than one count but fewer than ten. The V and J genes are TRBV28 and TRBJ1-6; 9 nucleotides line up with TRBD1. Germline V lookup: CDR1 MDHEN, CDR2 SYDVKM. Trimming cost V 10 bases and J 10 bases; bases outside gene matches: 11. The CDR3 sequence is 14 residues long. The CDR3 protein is CATLPGQGGSPLHF. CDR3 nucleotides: TGTGCCACTCTACCGGGACAGGGAGGGTCACCCCTCCACTTT.

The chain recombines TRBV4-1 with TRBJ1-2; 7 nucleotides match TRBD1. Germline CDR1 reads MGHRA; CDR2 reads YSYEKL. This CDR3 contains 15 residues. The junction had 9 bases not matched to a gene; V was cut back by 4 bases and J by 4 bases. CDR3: CASSPSVTGTYGYTF. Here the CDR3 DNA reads TGCGCCAGCAGCCCCAGTGTGACAGGGACCTATGGCTACACCTTC.

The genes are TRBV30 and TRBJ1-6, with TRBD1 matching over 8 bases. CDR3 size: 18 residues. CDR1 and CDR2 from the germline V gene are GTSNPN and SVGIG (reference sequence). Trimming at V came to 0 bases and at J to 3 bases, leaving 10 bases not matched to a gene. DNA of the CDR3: TGTGCCTGGAGTGTACCCGGACAGGGTTCCCTCTATAATTCACCCCTCCACTTT. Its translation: CAWSVPGQGSLYNSPLHF. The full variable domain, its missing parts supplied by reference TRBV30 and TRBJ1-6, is SQTIHQWPATLVQPVGSPLSLECTVEGTSNPNLYWYRQAAGRGLQLLFYSVGIGQISSEVPQNLSASRPQDRQFILSSKKLLLSDSGFYLCAWSVPGQGSLYNSPLHFGNGTRLTVT.

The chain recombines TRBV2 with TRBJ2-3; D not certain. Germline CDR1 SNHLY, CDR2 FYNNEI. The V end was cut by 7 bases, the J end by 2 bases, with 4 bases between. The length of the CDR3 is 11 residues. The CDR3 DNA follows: TGTGCCAGCACTTTCACAGATACGCAGTATTTT. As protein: CASTFTDTQYF. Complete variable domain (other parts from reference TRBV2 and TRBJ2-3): EPEVTQTPSHQVTQMGQEVILRCVPISNHLYFYWYRQILGQKVEFLVSFYNNEISEKSEIFDDQFSVERPDGSNFTLKIRSTKLEDSAMYFCASTFTDTQYFGPGTRLTVL.

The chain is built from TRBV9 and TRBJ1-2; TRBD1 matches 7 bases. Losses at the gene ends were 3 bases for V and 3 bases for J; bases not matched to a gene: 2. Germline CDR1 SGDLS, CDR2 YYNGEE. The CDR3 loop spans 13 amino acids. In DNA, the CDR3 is TGTGCCAGCAGCGCAGGGGGAGACTATGGCTACACCTTC. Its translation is CASSAGGDYGYTF.

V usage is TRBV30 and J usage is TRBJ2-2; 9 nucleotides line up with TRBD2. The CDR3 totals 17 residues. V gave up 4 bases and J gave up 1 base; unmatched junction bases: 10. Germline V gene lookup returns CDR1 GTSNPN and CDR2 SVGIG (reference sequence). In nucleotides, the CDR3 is TGTGCCTGGATCCCGGCGGGGGGGGACCGGAACACCGGGGAGCTGTTTTTT. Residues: CAWIPAGGDRNTGELFF.

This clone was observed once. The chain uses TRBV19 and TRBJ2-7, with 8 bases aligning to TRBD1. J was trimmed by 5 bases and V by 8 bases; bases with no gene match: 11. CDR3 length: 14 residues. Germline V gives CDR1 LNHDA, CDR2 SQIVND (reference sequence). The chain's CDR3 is CASYGEQGGDEQYF. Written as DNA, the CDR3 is TGTGCCAGTTACGGAGAACAGGGGGGCGACGAGCAGTACTTC.

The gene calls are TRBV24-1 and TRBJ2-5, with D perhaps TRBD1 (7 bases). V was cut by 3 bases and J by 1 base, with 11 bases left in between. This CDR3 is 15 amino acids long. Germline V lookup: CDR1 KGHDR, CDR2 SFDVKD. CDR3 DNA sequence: TGTGCCACCAGTGATATCAGGGGGGCCCAAGAGACCCAGTACTTC. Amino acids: CATSDIRGAQETQYF.

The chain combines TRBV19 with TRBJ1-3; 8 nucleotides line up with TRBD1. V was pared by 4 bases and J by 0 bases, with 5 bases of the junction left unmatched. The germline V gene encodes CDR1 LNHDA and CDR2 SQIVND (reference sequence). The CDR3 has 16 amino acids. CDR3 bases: TGTGCCAGTAGTACCTCCGGGACAGGCTCTGGAAACACCATATATTTT. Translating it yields CASSTSGTGSGNTIYF.